This T cell receptor beta chain was retrieved from a study of patients and donors after allogeneic stem cell transplantation (TCRdb year 2020). This clonotype has only a few counts. Its antigen is currently not known. No much larger clone exists at a distance of one base, and base qualities are not known. In the germline V gene (reference sequence), CDR1 corresponds to DFQATT and CDR2 to SNEGSKA. Including cysteine and phenylalanine, the CDR3 has 12 amino acids. Here the CDR3 DNA is all that survives: 36 bases in frame from base 1. A distance of 7 bases separates the germline ends of V and J, which lose 3 bases and 3 bases respectively. Library construction relied on RT-PCR. The data were produced on a NextSeq 550. TCRdb trimmed the raw reads at Q25, called clones with MiXCR and kept productive beta chains. Every CDR3 protein is listed once, alongside the most common genes and DNA of its rows. Counted in this sample were roughly 200,000 distinct CDR3 sequences; roughly two fifths of them appeared once. The ten largest account for 33% of the sample.

The sequence joins TRBV20-1 to TRBJ2-3; perhaps TRBD1 is the D gene, with 5 bases matching. The sequence derives from a human donor who was either an allogeneic HSCT recipient or a stem cell or donor lymphocyte infusion donor (not recorded which). It is not recorded whose cells these are; they may come from a transplant donor. Sequenced sample: blood, either unsorted or a sorted T cell fraction (not recorded which). The CDR3 region: CSARGPTDTQYF. The nucleotide sequence is TGCAGTGCTAGGGGGCCGACAGATACGCAGTATTTT.